The 27 T cell receptor beta chains given below trace back to one sample, sequenced in a study of cytomegalovirus exposure and HLA in healthy donors. PCR involved 60 Vbeta and 13 Jbeta primers. The method was immunoSEQ multiplex PCR; TCRdb's version includes in-frame clones alone and lacks a portion of them. The data show 200,000 or so clones, with around 83% seen just once and under 7.5% held by the top ten. The source material was PBMCs. Receptors originate from a woman aged 45-65 years in good health and CMV-seropositive.

The chain couples TRBV13 to TRBJ2-3, with D possibly matching TRBD2 (6 bases). V lost 2 bases and J 3 bases, leaving 15 bases between the germline ends. The V gene's germline CDR1 is PRHDT and CDR2 FYEKMQ (reference sequence). The CDR3 sequence is 16 residues long. The CDR3: CASSLRGIRGTDTQYF. The DNA of the CDR3 is TGTGCCAGCAGCTTACGGGGGATACGGGGAACAGATACGCAGTATTTT. Using reference TRBV13 and TRBJ2-3 for the parts outside the CDR3, the full variable domain is AAGVIQSPRHLIKEKRETATLKCYPIPRHDTVYWYQQGPGQDPQFLISFYEKMQSDKGSIPDRFSAQQFSDYHSELNMSSLELGDSALYFCASSLRGIRGTDTQYFGPGTRLTVL.

The gene calls are TRBV28 and TRBJ2-7; D gene uncertain. CDR1 and CDR2 from the germline V gene are MDHEN and SYDVKM. The CDR3 extends over 11 amino acids. Trimming took 4 bases from V and 2 from J, leaving 3 bases between them. CDR3 in DNA: TGTGCCAGCAGTTCAGCCTACGAGCAGTACTTC. Its protein product is CASSSAYEQYF.

V and J are TRBV18 and TRBJ2-5; no definite D call. Germline CDR1 is KGHSH and CDR2 is LQKENI. The CDR3 is made up of 12 amino acids. V was shortened by 8 bases and J by 5 bases, with 12 bases between the two germline ends. The CDR3 protein is CASTNLQETQYF. Here the CDR3 DNA reads TGTGCCAGCACAAACCTCCAGGAGACCCAGTACTTC.

J is TRBJ2-4 and V is TRBV7-2; 7 bases agree with TRBD1. V shed 4 bases and J 9 bases; nucleotides not matched to a gene: 6. The CDR3 runs 13 residues. The germline V gene has CDR1 SGHTA and CDR2 FQGNSA. CDR3 sequence (DNA): TGTGCCAGCAGCTCCAGGGGGAAGGGCATTCAGTACTTC. This translates into CASSSRGKGIQYF.

CDR3 nucleotide sequence: TGTGCCAGCAGTCTGGGACAGGGGGCCTATGGCTACACCTTC. This encodes CASSLGQGAYGYTF. V usage is TRBV28 and J usage is TRBJ1-2; TRBD1 matches 12 bases. Germline CDR1 reads MDHEN; CDR2 reads SYDVKM. After removal of 5 bases from V and 4 bases from J, the junction contained 2 bases not matched to a gene. This CDR3 contains 14 residues.

V is TRBV10-3 and J is TRBJ1-1; possibly TRBD1 for D (5 bases). In germline, CDR1 is ENHRY, CDR2 SYGVKD. Between the trimmed V and J ends, which lost 4 bases and 2 bases, there was a span of 14 bases. The CDR3 covers 15 residues. DNA of the CDR3: TGTGCCATCAGTGGGCGGGATAGGGGAAACACTGAAGCTTTCTTT. Protein sequence: CAISGRDRGNTEAFF.

V gene TRBV4-1 combines with J gene TRBJ2-7, with D tentatively TRBD2 (5 bases). With 0 bases removed from V and 6 bases from J, the gap between germline ends came to 9 bases. This CDR3 spans 13 amino acids. Germline-derived CDR1 and CDR2 are MGHRA and YSYEKL. CDR3 sequence: CASSQDTRVEQYF. Written as DNA, the CDR3 is TGCGCCAGCAGCCAAGATACGCGGGTCGAGCAGTACTTC.

Concerning this clone: One end of the junction is discordant with germline, which a read error may explain. This chain connects TRBV6-4 to TRBJ2-7; D remains unclear. The CDR3 runs to 12 residues. Per the germline V gene, CDR1 is MRHNA and CDR2 is SNTAGT. CDR3: CASTPLSYRVGF. The CDR3 nucleotides read TGTGCCAGCACCCCATTGAGTTACCGGGTCGGTTTC.

This chain joins TRBV19 and TRBJ1-5; 12 bases fit TRBD1. The CDR3 is 16 residues long. Germline CDR1 LNHDA, CDR2 SQIVND (reference sequence). V was clipped by 5 bases and J by 2 bases; unmatched bases: 4. CDR3 protein: CASSGTGGVGNQPQHF. The CDR3 coding sequence is TGTGCCAGTAGTGGGACAGGGGGCGTCGGCAATCAGCCCCAGCATTTT.

The chain has TRBV19 and TRBJ1-2; 7 bases match TRBD1. The germline V gene encodes CDR1 LNHDA and CDR2 SQIVND (reference sequence). V shed 5 bases and J 2 bases; nucleotides not matched to a gene: 5. This CDR3 is 14 amino acids long. DNA for the CDR3: TGTGCCAGTAGTGGACAGGCCTTCAACTATGGCTACACCTTC. It codes for CASSGQAFNYGYTF.

This chain joins TRBV7-2 and TRBJ2-1; D might be TRBD2 (7 bases). This CDR3 spans 13 amino acids. The germline V gene encodes CDR1 SGHTA and CDR2 FQGNSA. Trimming left V 6 bases short and J 5 bases short, with 11 bases between. CDR3 amino acids: CASRRGGDNEQFF. In nucleotides, the CDR3 is TGTGCCAGCAGGAGAGGGGGGGACAATGAGCAGTTCTTC.

The V gene is TRBV11-2, the J gene TRBJ1-1, with TRBD1 as a possible D gene (5 bases). Germline V gives CDR1 SGHAT, CDR2 FQNNGV. The ends were cut back, 1 base at V and 11 bases at J, with 14 bases in the middle. The CDR3 contains 13 residues. The CDR3 coding sequence is TGTGCCAGCAGCTTAGGGGGCGTGATGGGCGCTTTCTTT. The encoded protein is CASSLGGVMGAFF.

This clone appeared a few times. The J gene is TRBJ2-7, the V gene TRBV6-1; D ambiguous. This CDR3 has 13 amino acids. Germline V gives CDR1 MNHNS, CDR2 SASEGT. The ends were cut back, 6 bases at V and 0 bases at J, with 9 bases in the middle. Written as DNA, the CDR3 is TGTGCCAGCAGCCCTAGGAGCTCCTACGAGCAGTACTTC. Residues: CASSPRSSYEQYF.

The V gene is TRBV25-1, the J gene TRBJ2-7; D is uncertain. Germline assignment: CDR1 MGHDK and CDR2 SYGVNS. The V gene lost 4 bases and the J gene lost 3 bases, with 10 bases spanning the gap. The CDR3 runs 13 residues. CDR3 sequence (DNA): TGTGCCAGCAGTGGGAGTGACCGCTACGAGCAGTACTTC. As protein: CASSGSDRYEQYF.

V and J are TRBV7-3 and TRBJ2-3; 9 nucleotides match TRBD2. V trimming: 0 bases; J trimming: 0 bases; junction bases outside the gene matches: 7. The CDR3 length is 18 residues. Germline V CDR1 and CDR2: SGHTA, FQGTGA. CDR3 sequence: CASSLTFSSGISTDTQYF. CDR3 in DNA: TGTGCCAGCAGCTTAACGTTTTCTAGCGGGATTAGCACAGATACGCAGTATTTT.

Concerning this clone: No conserved phenylalanine or tryptophan is present at the end of the CDR3, so a read error is the likely explanation. The CDR3 loop reads CATGTGQPYNSPLHL. CDR3 nucleotide sequence: TGTGCCACGGGGACAGGGCAGCCCTATAATTCACCCCTCCACCTT. The chain uses TRBV10-3 and TRBJ1-6, with TRBD1 identical over 9 bases. The germline V gene has CDR1 ENHRY and CDR2 SYGVKD. The CDR3 totals 15 residues. Trimming cost V 10 bases and J 2 bases; bases outside gene matches: 6.

The V and J genes are TRBV5-1 and TRBJ1-4; D possibly corresponds to TRBD1 (6 bases). CDR3 length equals 14 residues. The V gene lost 7 bases and the J gene lost 2 bases, with 12 bases spanning the gap. From germline, CDR1 is SGHRS and CDR2 YFSETQ. The CDR3 sequence is CASGTGITNEKLFF. CDR3 in DNA: TGCGCCAGCGGAACAGGGATCACTAATGAAAAACTGTTTTTT. The whole variable domain, filled in from reference TRBV5-1 and TRBJ1-4, reads KAGVTQTPRYLIKTRGQQVTLSCSPISGHRSVSWYQQTPGQGLQFLFEYFSETQRNKGNFPGRFSGRQFSNSRSEMNVSTLELGDSALYLCASGTGITNEKLFFGSGTQLSVL.

The chain couples TRBV5-1 to TRBJ2-5, with 8 bases matching TRBD2. Trimming cost V 4 bases and J 5 bases; bases outside gene matches: 13. CDR1 and CDR2 from the germline V gene are SGHRS and YFSETQ. There are 16 residues in the CDR3. The CDR3 DNA follows: TGCGCCAGCAGCGTGGGTTCAGCGGGAGCTGGTGAGACCCAGTACTTC. This gives the protein CASSVGSAGAGETQYF. The full variable domain, in which reference TRBV5-1 and TRBJ2-5 provide the parts outside the CDR3, is KAGVTQTPRYLIKTRGQQVTLSCSPISGHRSVSWYQQTPGQGLQFLFEYFSETQRNKGNFPGRFSGRQFSNSRSEMNVSTLELGDSALYLCASSVGSAGAGETQYFGPGTRLLVL.

The chain joins TRBV19 to TRBJ1-2; D ambiguous. V lost 3 bases, J lost 6 bases, and 5 bases lay in between. Germline loops: CDR1 LNHDA, CDR2 SQIVND (reference sequence). CDR3 length: 11 residues. The CDR3 spells CASSIRHGYTF. DNA for the CDR3: TGTGCCAGTAGTATCAGGCATGGCTACACCTTC.

This clone was seen a handful of times. The rearrangement joins TRBV6-6 to TRBJ1-3, with D perhaps TRBD1 (6 bases). The germline gives CDR1 MNHNY, CDR2 SVGAGI (reference sequence). V lost 5 bases, J lost 8 bases, and 16 bases lay in between. This CDR3 region has 14 residues. DNA for the CDR3: TGTGCCAGCAGTACCCCGACCAGGGGAGACACCATATATTTT. It yields the protein CASSTPTRGDTIYF.

The chain has TRBV2 and TRBJ2-5; D ambiguous. This CDR3 contains 12 residues. Germline CDR1 is SNHLY and CDR2 is FYNNEI. Trimming pared 6 bases from V and 4 bases from J, leaving 9 bases between. The CDR3 protein is CASRIGGETQYF. DNA of the CDR3: TGTGCCAGCAGGATCGGTGGAGAGACCCAGTACTTC.

The gene calls are TRBV29-1 and TRBJ1-1, with D perhaps matching TRBD1 (5 bases). This CDR3 spans 15 amino acids. Germline CDR1 is SQVTM and CDR2 is ANQGSEA. The V end was cut by 3 bases, the J end by 0 bases, with 14 bases between. The DNA of the CDR3 is TGCAGCGTTGAGGTAGCCGACAGCCTGAACACTGAAGCTTTCTTT. This sequence encodes CSVEVADSLNTEAFF. Filled out from reference TRBV29-1 and TRBJ1-1, the complete variable domain reads SAVISQKPSRDICQRGTSLTIQCQVDSQVTMMFWYRQQPGQSLTLIATANQGSEATYESGFVIDKFPISRPNLTFSTLTVSNMSPEDSSIYLCSVEVADSLNTEAFFGQGTRLTVV.

The chain links TRBV29-1 to TRBJ2-3; weak D call: TRBD1 (6 bases). CDR1 and CDR2 (germline): SQVTM, ANQGSEA. The CDR3 runs 17 residues. Trimming removed 7 bases at V and 2 bases at J, with 25 bases between. The CDR3 sequence is CSGRYSNRAPDTDTQYF. The CDR3 DNA reads TGCAGCGGGCGGTATTCGAACAGGGCCCCGGACACAGATACGCAGTATTTT.

This chain links TRBV7-2 with TRBJ2-3; TRBD2 might be the D (7 bases). The CDR3 runs 15 residues. The germline V and J ends were trimmed by 5 bases and 0 bases, with 12 bases remaining between them. Germline V gives CDR1 SGHTA, CDR2 FQGNSA. The CDR3 DNA sequence: TGTGCCAGCAGCAATAGGGGGGGGAGCACAGATACGCAGTATTTT. This translates into CASSNRGGSTDTQYF.

This clone was seen a handful of times. The chain joins TRBV19 to TRBJ2-7, with 10 bases identical to TRBD2. Per the germline V gene, CDR1 is LNHDA and CDR2 is SQIVND (reference sequence). The CDR3 is made up of 15 amino acids. V lost 2 bases and J lost 2; bases outside the gene matches: 3. CDR3 sequence (DNA): TGTGCCAGTAGTATATTAGCGGGAGGCCCCTACGAGCAGTACTTC. Residues: CASSILAGGPYEQYF.

This sequence joins TRBV6-1 and TRBJ1-2; maybe TRBD1 (6 bases). Germline CDR1 MNHNS, CDR2 SASEGT. The ends were cut back, 7 bases at V and 4 bases at J, with 16 bases in the middle. The CDR3 is 14 residues long. This CDR3 is CASIQQGRIYGYTF. In DNA, the CDR3 is TGTGCCAGCATTCAACAGGGACGTATCTATGGCTACACCTTC.

The chain recombines TRBV4-2 with TRBJ1-5; D is possibly TRBD1 (6 bases). V was trimmed by 0 bases and J by 4 bases, leaving 10 bases between them. This CDR3 is built from 15 residues. Germline-derived CDR1 and CDR2 are LGHNA and YNFKEQ. CDR3 in DNA: TGTGCCAGCAGCCAAGAGGGGGCCCCTAATCAGCCCCAGCATTTT. Protein product: CASSQEGAPNQPQHF.